This T cell receptor beta chain was obtained from a study of cytomegalovirus exposure and HLA in healthy donors. V was shortened by 0 bases and J by 0 bases, with 12 bases between the two germline ends. Germline V gives CDR1 MNHEY, CDR2 SVGAGI. The CDR3 spans 16 residues. Study-wide points: TCR beta chains numbering more than 150 were designated cytomegalovirus-associated. TCR beta V segments were, for the most part, productive about 87% or about 30% of the time in an earlier analysis. A later analysis associated under 20,000 TCR beta sequences with HLA alleles at a 0.05 false discovery rate.

Comments on this clone: Antigen unknown.

Primers: 60 Vbeta forward and 13 Jbeta reverse. Only in-frame clones appear in the TCRdb table, and some are missing; sequencing was by immunoSEQ multiplex PCR. The data hold about 200,000 clones, with 60% to 80% observed a single time. Donors were ostensibly healthy at sampling, although undocumented immune exposures were probable. The TCR comes from a male donor in good health and CMV-seronegative. V and J are TRBV6-5 and TRBJ2-7; D not certain. Sequencing was carried out using PBMCs. The CDR3 DNA sequence: TGTGCCAGCAGTTACTCCGGCGGTCCGAGCTCCTACGAGCAGTACTTC. It yields the protein CASSYSGGPSSYEQYF.